Reported below is one T cell receptor (beta chain). Antigen specificity is unknown. This may be a read error, as it is one base from a much larger clone. These data originate in a study of regulatory T cells in long-lasting Graves disease. Study at large: Patients with new Graves' disease had used antithyroid drugs below 3 months.

Regarding time point: newly diagnosed GD, antithyroid drugs for less than 3 months. Construction of the TCR library relied on RNA isolated from PBMCs. Graves' disease diagnoses used American Thyroid Association guidelines. The study, taken as a whole, reports: Under persistent disease, TRBV28, TRBJ1-2 and TRBJ2-5 were used preferentially. Persistent cases of Graves' showed reduced TCR diversity relative to newly diagnosed patients.

The CDR3 covers 16 residues. In germline, CDR1 is SGHRS, CDR2 YFSETQ. Arm-PCR with iRepertoire HTBI primers amplified the CDR3 regions for these TCR beta libraries. Via MiXCR, TCRdb re-called the multiplex PCR reads, giving one row per CDR3 protein. Found here are around 500,000 distinct CDR3 sequences, about 13% of them singletons; the top ten hold 10%. The same sample was also used in a study of T cells in Graves' hyperthyroidism and ophthalmopathy.

The TCR was taken from a man under 40 with Graves disease. The sequences come from peripheral blood mononuclear cells (PBMCs), collected at new diagnosis, from a patient treated with antithyroid drugs. V gene TRBV5-1 combines with J gene TRBJ2-1; 11 bases align to TRBD1. CDR3 region: CASSMGGQGAYNKQFF. CDR3 DNA sequence: TGCGCCAGCAGCATGGGTGGACAGGGGGCGTACAATAAGCAGTTCTTC.